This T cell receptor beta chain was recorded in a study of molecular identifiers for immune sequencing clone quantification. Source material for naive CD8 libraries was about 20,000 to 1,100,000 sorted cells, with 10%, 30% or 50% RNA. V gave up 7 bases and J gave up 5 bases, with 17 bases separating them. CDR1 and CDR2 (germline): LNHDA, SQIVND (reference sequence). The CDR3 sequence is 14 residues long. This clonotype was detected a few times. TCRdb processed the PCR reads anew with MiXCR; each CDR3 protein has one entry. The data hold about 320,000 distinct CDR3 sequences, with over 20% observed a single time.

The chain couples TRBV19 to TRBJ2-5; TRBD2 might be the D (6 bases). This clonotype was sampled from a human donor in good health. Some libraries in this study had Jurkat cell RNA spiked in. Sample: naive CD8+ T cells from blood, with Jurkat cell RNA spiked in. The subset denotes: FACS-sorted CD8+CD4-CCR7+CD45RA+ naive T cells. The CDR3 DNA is TGTGCCAGTACGGTACGCTACGGGAGTGAGACCCAGTACTTC. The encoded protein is CASTVRYGSETQYF.